This T cell receptor (beta chain) was captured by sequencing in a study of graft-versus-host responses after intestinal transplantation. At the level of the study: Transplant recipients had multivisceral, liver-intestinal, or isolated intestinal grafts. Study outcomes and limitations: Recipient marrow held GvH clones, some first seen in ileum or blood. Early after transplant, HvG clones declined as circulating GvH clones peaked.

Assay: immunoSEQ multiplex PCR; the TCRdb copy retains only in-frame clones and omits some. The data show around 90,000 clones, roughly 90% seen once. Comment on this clone: Its antigen is currently unknown.

This CDR3 spans 15 amino acids. CDR1 KGHSH and CDR2 LQKENI come from the germline V gene. V lost 3 bases, J lost 2 bases, and 10 bases lay in between. The TCR was taken from a human donor who received an intestinal transplant. This chain uses TRBV18 with TRBJ2-2; D uncertain. The source was unstimulated CD4+ T cells sorted from spleen or lymph node cells, collected before intestinal transplant. CDR3 sequence reads: CASSPARINTGELFF. CDR3 nucleotide sequence: TGTGCCAGCTCACCTGCAAGGATAAACACCGGGGAGCTGTTTTTT.